One and the same sample provided the 19 T cell receptor beta chains below, sequenced in a study of blood T cell repertoires in COVID-19. TCRdb's table, derived via immunoSEQ multiplex PCR, lists solely in-frame clones and lacks some. The profile covers 68,000 or so clones, with roughly three quarters appearing a single time and roughly a tenth taken by the ten largest. The sequencing sample was made of peripheral blood. These TCRs come from a woman in her fifties or sixties with acute or convalescent COVID-19.

This chain links TRBV6-2 or TRBV6-3 with TRBJ2-7; possible D gene TRBD1, 6 bases. CDR1 and CDR2 (germline): MNHEY, SVGEGT. The V end lost 3 bases, the J end lost 2 bases, and 8 bases lay between the germline ends. The CDR3 runs 13 residues. The CDR3 bases are TGTGCCAGCAGTTATCGACAGGCCTACGAGCAGTACTTC. It codes for CASSYRQAYEQYF.

This rearrangement joins TRBV9 to TRBJ2-5; the D gene is possibly TRBD2 (5 bases). This CDR3 has 14 amino acids. Between the trimmed V and J ends, which lost 2 bases and 6 bases, there was a span of 14 bases. Germline CDR1 SGDLS, CDR2 YYNGEE. DNA of the CDR3: TGTGCCAGCAGCGTTACTTACGGGGATCAGACCCAGTACTTC. Protein sequence: CASSVTYGDQTQYF.

The chain couples TRBV4-1 to TRBJ1-5; D call uncertain. Germline V gene sequence: CDR1 MGHRA, CDR2 YSYEKL. The ends were cut back, 4 bases at V and 7 bases at J, with 14 bases in the middle. The CDR3 extends over 14 amino acids. Written as DNA, the CDR3 is TGCGCCAGCAGCCCGACAACCACCGAGCAGCCCCAGCATTTT. This gives the protein CASSPTTTEQPQHF.

The chain carries TRBV30 and TRBJ2-7, with D uncertain. CDR1 is GTSNPN and CDR2 is SVGIG in the germline V gene (reference sequence). CDR3 size: 14 residues. The germline V and J ends were trimmed by 1 base and 0 bases, with 10 bases remaining between them. CDR3 nucleotide sequence: TGTGCCTGGAGTGATCTCAGGTTCTCCTACGAGCAGTACTTC. This gives the protein CAWSDLRFSYEQYF.

The chain carries TRBV24-1 and TRBJ2-1, with D possibly matching TRBD1 (6 bases). CDR1 is KGHDR and CDR2 is SFDVKD in the germline V gene. The CDR3 runs to 16 residues. Trimming shortened V by 3 bases and J by 1 base, and 12 bases separated the two germline ends. The CDR3 loop is CATSDPDRRSYNEQFF. CDR3 bases: TGTGCCACCAGTGATCCAGACAGGAGATCCTACAATGAGCAGTTCTTC.

The J gene is TRBJ2-7, the V gene TRBV6-5, with a possible D match to TRBD1 (5 bases). Germline V CDR1 and CDR2: MNHEY, SVGAGI. The CDR3 totals 14 residues. V lost 2 bases and J 5 bases, leaving 13 bases between the germline ends. The CDR3 DNA is TGTGCCAGCAGTTACCGCGCAGGGTACCACGAGCAGTACTTC. It encodes CASSYRAGYHEQYF.

This chain joins TRBV18 and TRBJ2-3; 11 bases are a match to TRBD2. With V trimmed by 2 bases and J by 0 bases, 10 bases remained unmatched. Germline loops: CDR1 KGHSH, CDR2 LQKENI. This CDR3 has 19 residues. CDR3: CASSPGLGTSGGSTDTQYF. The CDR3 bases are TGTGCCAGCTCACCAGGCCTAGGGACTAGCGGAGGGAGCACAGATACGCAGTATTTT.

This sequence joins TRBV2 and TRBJ2-1; unclear D gene. Trimming cost V 4 bases and J 15 bases, with 13 bases left between them. Germline loops: CDR1 SNHLY, CDR2 FYNNEI. CDR3 length equals 11 residues. The DNA for the CDR3 is TGTGCCAGCAGTGGAATCTCCTCGGTGTTCTTC. It yields the protein CASSGISSVFF. The entire variable domain, with the rest obtained from reference TRBV2 and TRBJ2-1, is as follows: EPEVTQTPSHQVTQMGQEVILRCVPISNHLYFYWYRQILGQKVEFLVSFYNNEISEKSEIFDDQFSVERPDGSNFTLKIRSTKLEDSAMYFCASSGISSVFFGPGTRLTVL.

This clone is a singleton in its sample. V is TRBV28 and J is TRBJ1-5; D ambiguous. This CDR3 has 12 residues. Germline values: CDR1 MDHEN, CDR2 SYDVKM. V was trimmed by 2 bases and J by 6 bases, leaving 5 bases between them. In DNA form, the CDR3 reads TGTGCCAGCAGTTTAGTCGGTCAGCCCCAGCATTTT. This encodes CASSLVGQPQHF.

V gene TRBV7-3 combines with J gene TRBJ2-3, with TRBD1 matching over 8 bases. Germline V lookup: CDR1 SGHTA, CDR2 FQGTGA. The length of the CDR3 is 15 residues. V trimming: 5 bases; J trimming: 2 bases; junction bases outside the gene matches: 6. The CDR3 nucleotides are TGTGCCAGCAGCACGACAGGGGCCGACACAGATACGCAGTATTTT. Translation: CASSTTGADTDTQYF.

The chain is built from TRBV5-6 and TRBJ1-2; D might be TRBD1 (6 bases). The CDR3 extends over 16 amino acids. Trimming left V 2 bases short and J 5 bases short, with 19 bases between. The V gene's germline CDR1 is SGHDT and CDR2 YYEEEE. CDR3: CASSFRDTNQVYGYTF. CDR3 sequence (DNA): TGTGCCAGCAGCTTCCGGGACACCAATCAAGTTTATGGCTACACCTTC.

This sequence joins TRBV6-5 and TRBJ2-2; 7 bases line up with TRBD2. V lost 6 bases and J lost 1; bases outside the gene matches: 5. This CDR3 region has 15 residues. Germline assignment: CDR1 MNHEY and CDR2 SVGAGI. The DNA for the CDR3 is TGTGCCAGCAGGTCTAGCGGAGGGAACACCGGGGAGCTGTTTTTT. Encoded protein: CASRSSGGNTGELFF.

The chain is built from TRBV7-8 and TRBJ2-1, with 7 nucleotides matching TRBD2. V shed 3 bases, J shed 5 bases, and the junction held 10 bases outside the gene matches. The germline CDR1 and CDR2 sequences are SGHVS and FQNEAQ. The CDR3 contains 16 residues. The CDR3, as DNA: TGTGCCAGCAGCTTTGGCGGCGGGAGTGTCCACAATGAGCAGTTCTTC. The encoded protein is CASSFGGGSVHNEQFF.

The chain links TRBV27 to TRBJ2-1; TRBD2 might be the D (6 bases). CDR3 length equals 15 residues. In germline, CDR1 is MNHEY, CDR2 SMNVEV (reference sequence). V lost 6 bases and J 0 bases, leaving 12 bases between the germline ends. The chain's CDR3 is CASRSIAASYNEQFF. The DNA for the CDR3 is TGTGCCAGCAGGTCCATAGCGGCCTCCTACAATGAGCAGTTCTTC.

This rearrangement joins TRBV5-1 to TRBJ1-4; 8 bases match TRBD1. CDR1 is SGHRS and CDR2 is YFSETQ in the germline V gene. The CDR3 has 16 residues. The trim removed 0 bases at V and 8 bases at J, leaving 9 bases unmatched. The CDR3 DNA reads TGCGCCAGCAGCTTGGAGAGCCAGGGGGCTAGGGAAAAACTGTTTTTT. It translates to CASSLESQGAREKLFF.

This chain uses TRBV5-1 with TRBJ2-7, with 12 bases fitting TRBD2. Trimming removed 1 base from V and 2 bases from J; junction bases left unmatched: 13. The CDR3 runs to 19 residues. Per the germline V gene, CDR1 is SGHRS and CDR2 is YFSETQ. The CDR3 DNA follows: TGCGCCAGCAGCTTGTTCGTCCGGACTAGCGGGGAATCAACCTACGAGCAGTACTTC. Its translation is CASSLFVRTSGESTYEQYF. The full variable domain, completed using reference TRBV5-1 and TRBJ2-7, is KAGVTQTPRYLIKTRGQQVTLSCSPISGHRSVSWYQQTPGQGLQFLFEYFSETQRNKGNFPGRFSGRQFSNSRSEMNVSTLELGDSALYLCASSLFVRTSGESTYEQYFGPGTRLTVT.

The chain carries TRBV28 and TRBJ2-3, with TRBD1 as a possible D gene (6 bases). V was shortened by 10 bases and J by 2 bases, with 16 bases between the two germline ends. Germline values: CDR1 MDHEN, CDR2 SYDVKM. This CDR3 region has 14 residues. The CDR3 sequence is CAIVDSSFTDTQYF. CDR3 in DNA: TGTGCCATCGTGGACAGCTCCTTCACAGATACGCAGTATTTT.

CDR3 bases: TGTGCCAGTAGCTTCACAGGGAGCGAGCAGTACTTC. This sequence encodes CASSFTGSEQYF. V is TRBV19 and J is TRBJ2-7; a possible D gene is TRBD1 (6 bases). Trimming took off 6 bases at V and 6 bases at J, with 12 bases between the two ends. The CDR3 loop spans 12 amino acids. The germline V gene encodes CDR1 LNHDA and CDR2 SQIVND (reference sequence).

The rearrangement links TRBV6-2 or TRBV6-3 to TRBJ2-2; 10 bases agree with TRBD2. This CDR3 spans 17 amino acids. The germline gives CDR1 MNHEY, CDR2 SVGEGT. The V and J ends lost 6 bases and 6 bases, in that order; junction bases with no gene match: 13. The CDR3 coding sequence is TGTGCCAGCAGCTCACGGCTAGCGGGAGTAATTCCCGGGGAGCTGTTTTTT. Translation gives CASSSRLAGVIPGELFF.